Each of the 14 T cell receptor beta chains below was sequenced from the same sample in a study of blood T cells in healthy people across ages. It was with a sample-barcoded 5' primer and a J-beta primer mix that a second PCR of about 7 to 12 cycles was run. MiXCR, run by TCRdb on the 5' RACE reads, gives a single entry per CDR3 protein. The sample shows over a million distinct CDR3 sequences, almost 60% of them seen only once. Input material: blood. These receptors came from a man aged 18 to 35 in good health.

The chain uses TRBV15 and TRBJ2-5, with 10 positions matching TRBD2. J lost 2 bases, V lost 6 bases, and 3 bases had no gene match. This CDR3 comprises 14 residues. Looked up from germline, CDR1 is LNHNV and CDR2 is YYDKDF (reference sequence). In nucleotides, the CDR3 is TGTGCCACCAGGCGGGGACTAGCGCAAGAGACCCAGTACTTC. Translation: CATRRGLAQETQYF. The full variable domain, with the rest looked up from reference TRBV15 and TRBJ2-5, is DAMVIQNPRYQVTQFGKPVTLSCSQTLNHNVMYWYQQKSSQAPKLLFHYYDKDFNNEADTPDNFQSRRPNTSFCFLDIRSPGLGDTAMYLCATRRGLAQETQYFGPGTRLLVL.

The chain links TRBV27 to TRBJ2-7; either TRBD1 or TRBD2 may supply D (5 bases each). Looked up from germline, CDR1 is MNHEY and CDR2 is SMNVEV (reference sequence). The CDR3 length is 18 residues. The V end lost 0 bases, the J end lost 1 base, and 19 bases lay between the germline ends. The CDR3, as DNA: TGTGCCAGCAGTTTATCAATCGCCCCCGGCTGGGGGTCCTACGAGCAGTACTTC. The encoded protein is CASSLSIAPGWGSYEQYF.

The gene calls are TRBV2 and TRBJ2-4; possibly TRBD1 for D (6 bases). V dropped 4 bases and J dropped 14 bases, with 18 bases sitting between them. CDR3 length: 13 amino acids. The germline CDR1 and CDR2 sequences are SNHLY and FYNNEI. This chain's CDR3 is CASSAARGPSKYF. The CDR3 nucleotides are TGTGCCAGCAGTGCCGCCAGGGGTCCTTCTAAGTACTTC.

The chain employs TRBV7-2 and TRBJ2-7; the match to TRBD1 covers 11 bases. V gave up 5 bases and J gave up 6 bases; unmatched junction bases: 9. This CDR3 comprises 15 residues. Looked up from germline, CDR1 is SGHTA and CDR2 is FQGNSA. The CDR3 loop is CASSPTGQGAPEQYF. Written as DNA, the CDR3 is TGTGCCAGCAGCCCAACAGGACAGGGGGCCCCCGAGCAGTACTTC.

J is TRBJ2-1 and V is TRBV5-1; 8 nucleotides agree with TRBD1. Germline CDR1 SGHRS, CDR2 YFSETQ. J was trimmed by 0 bases and V by 1 base; bases with no gene match: 6. The CDR3 is 17 amino acids. The CDR3 DNA reads TGCGCCAGCAGCTTGAGACCGGGACAGGCCTCCTACAATGAGCAGTTCTTC. Amino acids: CASSLRPGQASYNEQFF.

The rearrangement uses TRBV4-2 and TRBJ2-7; D is tentatively TRBD1 or TRBD2 (5 bases each). This CDR3 has 17 amino acids. CDR1 is LGHNA and CDR2 is YNFKEQ in the germline V gene. Trimming pared 4 bases from V and 2 bases from J, leaving 21 bases between. The CDR3 spells CASSLSARRDLTYEQYF. The CDR3 DNA reads TGTGCCAGCAGCCTATCGGCTCGACGGGACCTAACCTACGAGCAGTACTTC.

This clonotype was observed a few times. The chain carries TRBV29-1 and TRBJ2-1, with 7 bases fitting TRBD2. The V gene end was trimmed by 1 base and the J gene end by 6 bases; junction bases not matched to a gene: 3. Germline V gives CDR1 SQVTM, CDR2 ANQGSEA. The CDR3 consists of 13 residues. In DNA, the CDR3 is TGCAGCGTTGAAGGGACTAGGGGCAATGAGCAGTTCTTC. Translation gives CSVEGTRGNEQFF.

This clonotype has just a few counts. The chain has TRBV6-5 and TRBJ1-2, with D possibly TRBD1 on 5 matching bases. Germline CDR1 and CDR2: MNHEY and SVGAGI. The CDR3 loop spans 17 amino acids. With 4 bases removed from V and 2 bases from J, the gap between germline ends came to 20 bases. CDR3 region: CASSFLGREEVNYGYTF. The CDR3 DNA follows: TGTGCCAGCAGTTTTTTAGGCAGGGAAGAAGTCAACTATGGCTACACCTTC.

The gene calls are TRBV6-5 and TRBJ2-1; TRBD2 might be the D (6 bases). Trimming took off 4 bases at V and 4 bases at J, with 17 bases between the two ends. Germline V gives CDR1 MNHEY, CDR2 SVGAGI. The CDR3 is 16 residues long. CDR3 DNA: TGTGCCAGCAGTTCCGGACTACCCACCTATTACAATGAGCAGTTCTTC. Its translation is CASSSGLPTYYNEQFF.

This chain connects TRBV4-1 to TRBJ2-2; D is unresolved. V lost 1 base and J 2 bases, leaving 8 bases between the germline ends. CDR3 length equals 15 residues. Per germline, CDR1 MGHRA and CDR2 YSYEKL. The CDR3 is CASSQGRGNTGELFF. CDR3 bases: TGCGCCAGCAGCCAAGGTCGCGGTAACACCGGGGAGCTGTTTTTT.

This clonotype was observed a few times. V and J are TRBV5-1 and TRBJ1-6, with no clear D. Germline V gene lookup returns CDR1 SGHRS and CDR2 YFSETQ. Trimming left V 4 bases short and J 8 bases short, with 10 bases between. This CDR3 spans 13 amino acids. This CDR3 reads CASSRTSDSPLHF. Written as DNA, the CDR3 is TGCGCCAGCAGCCGAACATCTGATTCACCCCTCCACTTT.

This clonotype has a handful of counts. V and J are TRBV15 and TRBJ2-1; 7 bases line up with TRBD2. The CDR3 is 15 amino acids. The germline V gene has CDR1 LNHNV and CDR2 YYDKDF (reference sequence). J was trimmed by 8 bases and V by 0 bases; bases with no gene match: 7. This CDR3 is CATSRDRGSGHEQFF. The CDR3 DNA sequence: TGTGCCACCAGCAGAGATCGCGGGAGTGGACATGAGCAGTTCTTC. The full variable domain, its missing parts supplied by reference TRBV15 and TRBJ2-1, is DAMVIQNPRYQVTQFGKPVTLSCSQTLNHNVMYWYQQKSSQAPKLLFHYYDKDFNNEADTPDNFQSRRPNTSFCFLDIRSPGLGDTAMYLCATSRDRGSGHEQFFGPGTRLTVL.

This clonotype came up a few times. The chain combines TRBV5-1 with TRBJ2-1; D call uncertain. V dropped 0 bases and J dropped 6 bases, with 13 bases sitting between them. The V gene's germline CDR1 is SGHRS and CDR2 YFSETQ. The length of the CDR3 is 15 residues. CDR3 coding DNA: TGCGCCAGCAGCTTGGTTTACAGTAGCAGCAATGAGCAGTTCTTC. Its protein product is CASSLVYSSSNEQFF.

The chain has TRBV20-1 and TRBJ2-4; D uncertain. The DNA end lines up better with TRBJ2-7; the J call may be wrong. This CDR3 is built from 14 residues. Germline V lookup: CDR1 DFQATT, CDR2 SNEGSKA (reference sequence). CDR3 DNA sequence: TGCAGTGCTAGAGAGGCGACTGAGACCTACGAGCAGTACTTC. Translation: CSAREATETYEQYF.